The next 25 T cell receptor beta chains were all read from a single sample in a study of shared clonotypes between healthy human individuals. The method was immunoSEQ multiplex PCR; TCRdb's version includes in-frame clones alone and lacks a portion of them. The table has about 470,000 clones, about 76% seen once; the top ten hold less than 15%. Sequenced input: PBMCs. These receptors were obtained from a middle-aged woman in good health. Some clones in this sample may be carry-over from other donors' samples.

This chain links TRBV2 with TRBJ2-5, with a weak D call TRBD1 (6 bases). Germline loops: CDR1 SNHLY, CDR2 FYNNEI. Trimming pared 9 bases from V and 5 bases from J, leaving 16 bases between. This CDR3 comprises 13 residues. The CDR3 DNA sequence: TGTGCCAGACGGGCACAGGGTGGGGAGACCCAGTACTTC. Translating gives CARRAQGGETQYF.

Only one count was recorded for this clone. This rearrangement joins TRBV19 to TRBJ2-5; D unresolved. V was cut by 3 bases and J by 0 bases, with 5 bases left in between. CDR3 length equals 13 residues. Germline V gene sequence: CDR1 LNHDA, CDR2 SQIVND (reference sequence). As DNA, the CDR3 is TGTGCCAGTAGTATTGGCAACCAAGAGACCCAGTACTTC. Its protein product is CASSIGNQETQYF.

This clone has a count of ten or more. V and J are TRBV2 and TRBJ2-7; no reliable D call. CDR1 SNHLY and CDR2 FYNNEI come from the germline V gene. This CDR3 comprises 12 residues. The ends were cut back, 10 bases at V and 1 base at J, with 11 bases in the middle. DNA for the CDR3: TGTGCCACCCAGGCACCTTCCTACGAGCAGTACTTC. Its protein is CATQAPSYEQYF.

This clone was detected a few times. DNA for the CDR3: TGTGCCAGCAGCTTATGGGGGGGTAGCACAGATACGCAGTATTTT. Translated, it gives CASSLWGGSTDTQYF. The chain combines TRBV13 with TRBJ2-3; 7 positions match TRBD2. Germline-derived CDR1 and CDR2 are PRHDT and FYEKMQ (reference sequence). The CDR3 is 15 residues long. Trimming cost V 2 bases and J 0 bases; bases outside gene matches: 2. Full variable domain (outside the CDR3, taken from reference TRBV13 and TRBJ2-3): AAGVIQSPRHLIKEKRETATLKCYPIPRHDTVYWYQQGPGQDPQFLISFYEKMQSDKGSIPDRFSAQQFSDYHSELNMSSLELGDSALYFCASSLWGGSTDTQYFGPGTRLTVL.

This clone appeared a few times. The chain recombines TRBV29-1 with TRBJ1-1, with no clear D. V lost 4 bases, J lost 5 bases, and 11 bases lay in between. Per germline, CDR1 SQVTM and CDR2 ANQGSEA. The CDR3 extends over 12 amino acids. The CDR3 here is CSVGNGETEAFF. CDR3 nucleotides: TGCAGCGTTGGGAACGGCGAAACTGAAGCTTTCTTT. The full variable domain, its missing parts supplied by reference TRBV29-1 and TRBJ1-1, is SAVISQKPSRDICQRGTSLTIQCQVDSQVTMMFWYRQQPGQSLTLIATANQGSEATYESGFVIDKFPISRPNLTFSTLTVSNMSPEDSSIYLCSVGNGETEAFFGQGTRLTVV.

This clone was observed a few times. J is TRBJ2-1 and V is TRBV2, with 9 bases aligning to TRBD1. The V segment lost 6 bases and the J segment 7 bases; nucleotides outside the gene matches: 10. The length of the CDR3 is 15 residues. The germline V gene encodes CDR1 SNHLY and CDR2 FYNNEI. CDR3 bases: TGTGCCAGCAGACCTGGACAGGGGAGGTGGAATGAGCAGTTCTTC. It specifies CASRPGQGRWNEQFF.

The chain recombines TRBV7-6 with TRBJ2-7; D is perhaps TRBD2 (5 bases). Looked up from germline, CDR1 is SGHVS and CDR2 is FNYEAQ. V was shortened by 2 bases and J by 2 bases, with 10 bases between the two germline ends. CDR3 length equals 14 residues. The CDR3 DNA reads as TGTGCCAGCAGCTTAAGCGGCAGGACCTACGAGCAGTACTTC. Amino acid sequence: CASSLSGRTYEQYF.

The chain links TRBV11-3 to TRBJ2-7; 13 positions agree with TRBD2. The CDR3 length is 16 residues. The V gene end was trimmed by 6 bases and the J gene end by 4 bases; junction bases not matched to a gene: 9. Germline assignment: CDR1 SGHNT and CDR2 YENEEA. The CDR3 reads CASSSRTSGSYYEQYF. The CDR3 region has the DNA TGTGCCAGCAGTTCACGGACTAGCGGGAGTTATTACGAGCAGTACTTC.

The chain employs TRBV29-1 and TRBJ2-5; no reliable D call. V was clipped by 6 bases and J by 5 bases, with 13 bases between them. CDR3 length: 12 amino acids. Germline CDR1 is SQVTM and CDR2 is ANQGSEA. The CDR3 nucleotides read TGCAGCGTCGAAAATCCCGGGGAGACCCAGTACTTC. This encodes CSVENPGETQYF.

This clone was observed a handful of times. The gene calls are TRBV7-3 and TRBJ2-1; 11 bases line up with TRBD2. CDR3 length: 13 amino acids. From germline, CDR1 is SGHTA and CDR2 FQGTGA. Trimming took 4 bases from V and 13 from J; bases not matched to a gene: 6. The CDR3 protein is CASSSGTSGLQFF. The CDR3 DNA reads TGTGCCAGCAGCTCCGGGACTAGCGGACTCCAGTTCTTC.

The V and J genes are TRBV5-6 and TRBJ2-7; no firm D call. Trimming took off 0 bases at V and 5 bases at J, with 6 bases between the two ends. CDR1 is SGHDT, CDR2 YYEEEE, per germline. The CDR3 covers 12 residues. CDR3 sequence: CASSLAYHEQYF. For the CDR3, the DNA is TGTGCCAGCAGCTTGGCATACCACGAGCAGTACTTC.

This clone was seen only once. The CDR3 sequence is CASRPIAKSYNEQFF. DNA for the CDR3: TGTGCCAGCAGACCAATAGCGAAGTCCTACAATGAGCAGTTCTTC. This chain joins TRBV7-2 and TRBJ2-1, with D possibly being TRBD2 (5 bases). Germline-derived CDR1 and CDR2 are SGHTA and FQGNSA. The CDR3 loop spans 15 amino acids. The V gene lost 6 bases and the J gene lost 1 base, with 13 bases spanning the gap.

V and J are TRBV4-3 and TRBJ2-1; no definite D call. Per the germline V gene, CDR1 is LGHNA and CDR2 is YSLEER. The CDR3 is 13 residues long. Trimming cost V 3 bases and J 9 bases, with 12 bases left between them. CDR3 sequence: CASSQSSVGEQFF. The CDR3 region has the DNA TGCGCCAGCAGCCAGAGTAGTGTTGGTGAGCAGTTCTTC.

This sequence joins TRBV10-3 and TRBJ2-7; no clear D gene. This CDR3 is 15 amino acids long. Germline values: CDR1 ENHRY, CDR2 SYGVKD. Trimming pared 4 bases from V and 3 bases from J, leaving 16 bases between. CDR3 sequence (DNA): TGTGCCATCAGTGCCTCGACGAGTGAGAGCTACGAGCAGTACTTC. It translates to CAISASTSESYEQYF.

In DNA, the CDR3 is TGTGCCAGCTCACTGAAGGGGGCCCCCTACGAGCAGTACTTC. Its translation is CASSLKGAPYEQYF. The rearrangement joins TRBV18 to TRBJ2-7; TRBD1 matches 7 bases. The CDR3 has 14 residues. With V trimmed by 4 bases and J by 2 bases, 5 bases remained unmatched. CDR1 and CDR2 (germline): KGHSH, LQKENI.

V gene TRBV4-2 combines with J gene TRBJ2-5; 8 bases line up with TRBD2. CDR3 length equals 15 residues. V was clipped by 2 bases and J by 5 bases; unmatched bases: 7. CDR1 LGHNA and CDR2 YNFKEQ come from the germline V gene. CDR3 residues: CASSQTGGPQETQYF. In DNA form, the CDR3 reads TGTGCCAGCAGCCAAACGGGAGGGCCCCAGGAGACCCAGTACTTC.

J is TRBJ2-6 and V is TRBV29-1; TRBD1 is a possible D gene (5 bases). The CDR3 contains 13 residues. Germline V CDR1 and CDR2: SQVTM, ANQGSEA. V lost 6 bases to trimming and J lost 3 bases, with 9 bases between them. The CDR3 protein is CSVRVSGANVLTF. CDR3 nucleotide sequence: TGCAGCGTCAGGGTGAGTGGGGCCAACGTCCTGACTTTC.

The chain employs TRBV28 and TRBJ2-2, with 11 bases lining up with TRBD2. The CDR3 extends over 17 amino acids. CDR1 is MDHEN and CDR2 is SYDVKM in the germline V gene. V shed 7 bases and J 4 bases; nucleotides not matched to a gene: 11. The CDR3 DNA reads TGTGCCAGCACCATAGCGGGAGGGGCCGGCTTCACCGGGGAGCTGTTTTTT. It translates to CASTIAGGAGFTGELFF.

This clone was counted once. J is TRBJ1-3 and V is TRBV9, with D possibly TRBD1 on 6 matching bases. This CDR3 contains 15 residues. The germline gives CDR1 SGDLS, CDR2 YYNGEE. V was cut by 3 bases and J by 13 bases, with 23 bases left in between. This CDR3 reads CASSAFGQTKHHIYF. The CDR3 nucleotides read TGTGCCAGCAGCGCTTTCGGACAGACGAAACACCATATATATTTT. The full variable domain, completed using reference TRBV9 and TRBJ1-3, is DSGVTQTPKHLITATGQRVTLRCSPRSGDLSVYWYQQSLDQGLQFLIQYYNGEERAKGNILERFSAQQFPDLHSELNLSSLELGDSALYFCASSAFGQTKHHIYFGEGSWLTVV.

The genes are TRBV28 and TRBJ2-5; tentatively, D is TRBD1 (8 bases). This CDR3 comprises 15 residues. Per germline, CDR1 MDHEN and CDR2 SYDVKM. Trimming stripped 7 bases from V and 7 bases from J, with 22 bases between. CDR3 loop: CASTNTGGGGGTQYF. CDR3 nucleotides: TGTGCCAGCACCAACACAGGGGGGGGCGGAGGGACCCAGTACTTC.

The chain links TRBV5-1 to TRBJ1-2, with TRBD1 matching over 8 bases. Germline loops: CDR1 SGHRS, CDR2 YFSETQ. Germline trimming cut 4 bases from V and 7 bases from J; bases unmatched to any gene: 12. This CDR3 is 15 amino acids long. The CDR3 nucleotides read TGCGCCAGCAGCCCCAGGGGGCAGGGGGCGCCTGGCTACACCTTC. This codes for CASSPRGQGAPGYTF.

This chain connects TRBV15 to TRBJ1-2, with 7 positions matching TRBD1. This CDR3 spans 15 amino acids. J gave up 4 bases and V 3 bases, and 8 bases lay outside the gene matches. Germline loops: CDR1 LNHNV, CDR2 YYDKDF (reference sequence). The CDR3 region has the DNA TGTGCCACCAGCAGGGAGACAGGGTATAGCTATGGCTACACCTTC. Translation: CATSRETGYSYGYTF.

This clone came up many times. Relative to the germline gene, one junction end is altered; a read error may explain this. This chain connects TRBV18 to TRBJ2-1; D is unresolved. The CDR3 is 13 amino acids. Germline V gene data show CDR1 as KGHSH and CDR2 as LQKENI. The CDR3: CASSPLGYNEQFF. CDR3 in DNA: TGTGCCAGCTCCCCACTGGGTTACAATGAGCAGTTCTTC.

Regarding this clone: Given a much more abundant clone one base away, this may be a read error. This chain uses TRBV11-2 with TRBJ2-3; D unresolved. The CDR3 has 12 residues. The germline CDR1 and CDR2 sequences are SGHAT and FQNNGV. Deletions cut 1 base from V and 5 bases from J, with 4 bases between. The CDR3 loop is CASSLAGDTQYF. In DNA form, the CDR3 reads TGTGCCAGCAGCTTAGCGGGAGATACGCAGTATTTT.

This clone was found a few times. The chain carries TRBV30 and TRBJ2-3, with D possibly TRBD2 on 6 matching bases. The V gene's germline CDR1 is GTSNPN and CDR2 SVGIG (reference sequence). V was cut by 4 bases and J by 6 bases, with 11 bases left in between. The CDR3 consists of 12 residues. CDR3 in amino acids: CAWTRDSDTQYF. CDR3 DNA sequence: TGTGCCTGGACCCGGGACTCTGATACGCAGTATTTT.